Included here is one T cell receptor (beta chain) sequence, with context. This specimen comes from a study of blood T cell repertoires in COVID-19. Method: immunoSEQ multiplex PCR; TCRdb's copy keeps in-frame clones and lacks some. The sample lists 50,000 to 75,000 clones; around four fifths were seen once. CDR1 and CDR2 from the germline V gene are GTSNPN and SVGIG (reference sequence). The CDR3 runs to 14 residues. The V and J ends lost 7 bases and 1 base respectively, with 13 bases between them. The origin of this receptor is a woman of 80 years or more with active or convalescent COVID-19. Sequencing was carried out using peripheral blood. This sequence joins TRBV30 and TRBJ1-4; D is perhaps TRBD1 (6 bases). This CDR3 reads CAFSGALTNEKLFF. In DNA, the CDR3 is TGTGCCTTTTCAGGGGCGTTAACTAATGAAAAACTGTTTTTT.